This passage covers 16 T cell receptor beta chains from one sample sequenced in a study of T cell responses to AZD1222 COVID-19 vaccine. Profiling relied on immunoSEQ multiplex PCR, and the TCRdb table lists in-frame clones only, not all of them. The repertoire consists of approximately 220,000 clones, with around 93% occurring once and the leading ten covering roughly 0.99%. The sample was peripheral blood, taken on day 0 of MenACWY control vaccination. The source of these receptors is an adult in good health.

The V gene is TRBV5-1, the J gene TRBJ1-2; possible D gene TRBD1, 5 bases. V lost 4 bases and J lost 6, with 16 bases in between. The V gene's germline CDR1 is SGHRS and CDR2 YFSETQ. This CDR3 region has 14 residues. CDR3 in DNA: TGCGCCAGCAGCCCCTGGCCCGGGGCTGATGGCTACACCTTC. Translation: CASSPWPGADGYTF.

V usage is TRBV6-2 or TRBV6-3 and J usage is TRBJ1-5; 7 positions match TRBD1. Germline lookup yields CDR1 MNHEY and CDR2 SVGEGT. The CDR3 runs to 13 residues. Trimming cost V 4 bases and J 6 bases; bases outside gene matches: 3. In DNA, the CDR3 is TGTGCCAGCAGTTTCGGGACAGCTCAGCCCCAGCATTTT. It yields the protein CASSFGTAQPQHF.

The rearrangement joins TRBV24-1 to TRBJ1-2; TRBD1 matches at 7 bases. CDR1 and CDR2 (germline): KGHDR, SFDVKD. The J segment lost 8 bases and the V segment lost 3 bases, leaving 8 bases of the junction unmatched. CDR3 length: 14 residues. The CDR3 DNA sequence: TGTGCCACCAGTGATCCAGACAGGGATGTAGGCTACACCTTC. It codes for CATSDPDRDVGYTF.

V is TRBV7-2 and J is TRBJ2-1; the match to TRBD1 covers 9 bases. CDR1 is SGHTA, CDR2 FQGNSA, per germline. The CDR3 extends over 16 amino acids. V was clipped by 5 bases and J by 4 bases; unmatched bases: 9. The CDR3: CASSLKEGTGYNEQFF. The DNA of the CDR3 is TGTGCCAGCAGCCTCAAAGAGGGGACAGGGTACAATGAGCAGTTCTTC.

The chain uses TRBV2 and TRBJ2-5; 11 nucleotides agree with TRBD1. CDR1 and CDR2 from the germline V gene are SNHLY and FYNNEI. Trimming cost V 3 bases and J 4 bases; bases outside gene matches: 1. The CDR3 totals 14 residues. CDR3 region: CASSDGTGGETQYF. DNA of the CDR3: TGTGCCAGCAGTGATGGGACAGGGGGAGAGACCCAGTACTTC.

This sequence joins TRBV7-2 and TRBJ1-4; D is possibly TRBD1 (6 bases). V was cut by 5 bases and J by 7 bases, with 20 bases left in between. Germline-derived CDR1 and CDR2 are SGHTA and FQGNSA. The CDR3 contains 16 residues. Written as DNA, the CDR3 is TGTGCCAGCAGCCCTCGAACAGGGTGGGATGGTGAAAAACTGTTTTTT. Protein product: CASSPRTGWDGEKLFF.

V and J are TRBV29-1 and TRBJ2-5; D is perhaps TRBD2 (6 bases). The V gene's germline CDR1 is SQVTM and CDR2 ANQGSEA. This CDR3 region has 11 residues. The CDR3 DNA sequence: TGCGTGGGGGAGGAACGGGGGACCCAGTACTTC. It codes for CVGEERGTQYF.

This chain uses TRBV5-1 with TRBJ2-1, with D perhaps TRBD2 (6 bases). This CDR3 has 14 amino acids. Deletions cut 10 bases from V and 3 bases from J, with 17 bases between. CDR1 is SGHRS and CDR2 is YFSETQ in the germline V gene. Here the CDR3 reads CASMTGGHYNEQFF. The CDR3 nucleotides read TGCGCCTCCATGACCGGGGGTCACTACAATGAGCAGTTCTTC.

The chain links TRBV11-2 to TRBJ2-7; 8 bases are shared with TRBD1. The CDR3 contains 14 residues. Germline loops: CDR1 SGHAT, CDR2 FQNNGV. The V gene end was trimmed by 4 bases and the J gene end by 5 bases; junction bases not matched to a gene: 7. CDR3 DNA: TGTGCCAGCAGCTCCCTAACAGGGGGTAACGAGCAGTACTTC. Its protein is CASSSLTGGNEQYF.

The chain uses TRBV11-2 and TRBJ2-1; 7 bases match TRBD2. The CDR3 sequence is 17 residues long. Trimming removed 3 bases from V and 4 bases from J; junction bases left unmatched: 12. The germline gives CDR1 SGHAT, CDR2 FQNNGV. CDR3 bases: TGTGCCAGCAGCTTCGCCAATGGGCGGGGGAGTTACAATGAGCAGTTCTTC. Its protein is CASSFANGRGSYNEQFF. Full variable domain (remainder filled in from reference TRBV11-2 and TRBJ2-1): EAGVAQSPRYKIIEKRQSVAFWCNPISGHATLYWYQQILGQGPKLLIQFQNNGVVDDSQLPKDRFSAERLKGVDSTLKIQPAKLEDSAVYLCASSFANGRGSYNEQFFGPGTRLTVL.

J is TRBJ2-7 and V is TRBV9; tentatively, D is TRBD1 or TRBD2 (6 bases each). Between the trimmed V and J ends, which lost 3 bases and 1 base, there was a span of 20 bases. The CDR3 has 17 residues. Per germline, CDR1 SGDLS and CDR2 YYNGEE. The CDR3 loop is CASSASLTGAASYEQYF. CDR3 bases: TGTGCCAGCAGCGCATCCCTTACGGGGGCCGCGTCCTACGAGCAGTACTTC.

This clone was seen a single time. The chain uses TRBV6-2 or TRBV6-3 and TRBJ2-3; D tentatively reads TRBD1 or TRBD2 (6 bases each). V gave up 0 bases and J gave up 2 bases, with 12 bases separating them. This CDR3 comprises 16 residues. Germline CDR1 MNHEY, CDR2 SVGEGT. The CDR3 DNA is TGTGCCAGCAGTTACTCGAGGAGGGGGATCACAGATACGCAGTATTTT. Its protein product is CASSYSRRGITDTQYF.

This chain connects TRBV30 to TRBJ1-2; D is uncertain. CDR1 is GTSNPN and CDR2 is SVGIG in the germline V gene (reference sequence). The V end lost 2 bases, the J end lost 3 bases, and 10 bases lay between the germline ends. This CDR3 spans 13 amino acids. CDR3 sequence reads: CAWSRFGDYGYTF. Here the CDR3 DNA reads TGTGCCTGGAGTCGTTTTGGGGACTATGGCTACACCTTC. Filled out from reference TRBV30 and TRBJ1-2, the complete variable domain reads SQTIHQWPATLVQPVGSPLSLECTVEGTSNPNLYWYRQAAGRGLQLLFYSVGIGQISSEVPQNLSASRPQDRQFILSSKKLLLSDSGFYLCAWSRFGDYGYTFGSGTRLTVV.

This rearrangement joins TRBV6-5 to TRBJ1-5; possible D gene TRBD1, 6 bases. CDR1 MNHEY and CDR2 SVGAGI come from the germline V gene. V gave up 10 bases and J gave up 7 bases, with 20 bases separating them. There are 14 residues in the CDR3. The CDR3 coding sequence is TGTGCCACCACAAAACAGGGAGAGCGGCAGCCCCAGCATTTT. This encodes CATTKQGERQPQHF.

CDR3: CASSYGTADTEAFF. For the CDR3, the DNA is TGTGCCAGCAGCTACGGGACAGCCGACACTGAAGCTTTCTTT. This chain uses TRBV13 with TRBJ1-1; 7 positions match TRBD1. Germline loops: CDR1 PRHDT, CDR2 FYEKMQ (reference sequence). The junction had 5 bases not matched to a gene; V was cut back by 4 bases and J by 3 bases. The CDR3 contains 14 residues. The whole variable domain, filled in from reference TRBV13 and TRBJ1-1, reads AAGVIQSPRHLIKEKRETATLKCYPIPRHDTVYWYQQGPGQDPQFLISFYEKMQSDKGSIPDRFSAQQFSDYHSELNMSSLELGDSALYFCASSYGTADTEAFFGQGTRLTVV.

The chain couples TRBV19 to TRBJ2-7; D may match TRBD1 or TRBD2 (5 bases each). The CDR3 runs to 14 residues. Trimming shortened V by 5 bases and J by 3 bases, and 14 bases separated the two germline ends. In germline, CDR1 is LNHDA, CDR2 SQIVND (reference sequence). The CDR3 region is CASSPRDGYYEQYF. Here the CDR3 DNA reads TGTGCCAGTAGTCCCCGGGACGGATACTACGAGCAGTACTTC.